The rows below give T cell receptor beta chains drawn from one sample of a study of T cells in Graves' hyperthyroidism and ophthalmopathy. TCRdb re-called the multiplex PCR reads with MiXCR, one entry per CDR3 protein. The table includes about 300,000 distinct CDR3 sequences, about 19% detected once. Sequenced material: blood. The receptors shown here come from a man aged 45-65 years with Graves' ophthalmopathy. Each CDR3 is given with its conserved first and last residue. Each record gives: V gene, J gene, D gene, clone size, CDR3 DNA, CDR3 protein. A D gene is named only where the DNA matches it firmly. Size is stated for part of the rows, as once, few or many counts, or as a class when the clone is expanded.

V gene: TRBV6-2/TRBV6-3
J gene: TRBJ1-5
D gene: TRBD1
clone size: .
CDR3 DNA: TGTGCCAGCAGCCTGGGACAGTTCAATCAGCCCCAGCATTTT
CDR3 protein: CASSLGQFNQPQHF

V gene: TRBV28
J gene: TRBJ1-5
D gene: .
clone size: many
CDR3 DNA: TGTGCCACTCAGGGGCTTTATAGCAATCAGCCCCAGCATTTT
CDR3 protein: CATQGLYSNQPQHF

V gene: TRBV7-2
J gene: TRBJ1-5
D gene: .
clone size: .
CDR3 DNA: TGTGCCAGCAGCTTAGCCGGGACAAATAGCAATCAGCCCCAGCATTTT
CDR3 protein: CASSLAGTNSNQPQHF

V gene: TRBV27
J gene: TRBJ2-7
D gene: TRBD2
clone size: .
CDR3 DNA: TGTGCCAGCAGTTCTGCCGGGACTAGCGTCCACGAGCAGTACTTC
CDR3 protein: CASSSAGTSVHEQYF

V gene: TRBV19
J gene: TRBJ2-1
D gene: TRBD1
clone size: .
CDR3 DNA: TGTGCCAGTAGTGTAGACAGGGGACACAATGAGCAGTTCTTC
CDR3 protein: CASSVDRGHNEQFF

V gene: TRBV2
J gene: TRBJ1-1
D gene: TRBD1
clone size: .
CDR3 DNA: TGTGCCAGCGGGGGACAGATGAACACTGAAGCTTTCTTT
CDR3 protein: CASGGQMNTEAFF

V gene: TRBV6-1
J gene: TRBJ1-2
D gene: .
clone size: .
CDR3 DNA: TGTGCCAGCAAGCCTGCGGACAGTTATATCTATGGCTACACCTTC
CDR3 protein: CASKPADSYIYGYTF

V gene: TRBV6-1
J gene: TRBJ2-1
D gene: TRBD2
clone size: .
CDR3 DNA: TGTGCCAGCAGGGGAGGGAACATGGGCGGGAATGAGCAGTTCTTC
CDR3 protein: CASRGGNMGGNEQFF

V gene: TRBV3-1
J gene: TRBJ2-6
D gene: TRBD2
clone size: few
CDR3 DNA: TGTGCCAGCCAAGGACTAGCGGGCTCTGGGGCCAACGTCCTGACTTTC
CDR3 protein: CASQGLAGSGANVLTF

V gene: TRBV6-5
J gene: TRBJ2-3
D gene: .
clone size: many
CDR3 DNA: TGTGCCAGCAGTTACTCCAGGGGCGGCACAGATACGCAGTATTTT
CDR3 protein: CASSYSRGGTDTQYF

V gene: TRBV11-2
J gene: TRBJ2-1
D gene: .
clone size: many
CDR3 DNA: TGTGCCAGCAGCTTAGATTGGAATGAGCAGTTCTTC
CDR3 protein: CASSLDWNEQFF

V gene: TRBV3-1
J gene: TRBJ2-1
D gene: TRBD2
clone size: many
CDR3 DNA: TGTGCCAGCAGCCAAGATGACGGGGGGAATGAGCAGTTCTTC
CDR3 protein: CASSQDDGGNEQFF

V gene: TRBV5-1
J gene: TRBJ2-7
D gene: TRBD2
clone size: .
CDR3 DNA: TGCGCCAGCAGCTTGGGCGGGAGTGCCTCCGAGCAGTACTTC
CDR3 protein: CASSLGGSASEQYF

V gene: TRBV25-1
J gene: TRBJ1-1
D gene: .
clone size: few
CDR3 DNA: TGTGCCAGCAGTGGACAGAGGCTCCTTGGGAACACTGAAGCTTTCTTT
CDR3 protein: CASSGQRLLGNTEAFF

V gene: TRBV7-3
J gene: TRBJ2-2
D gene: .
clone size: few
CDR3 DNA: TGTGCCAGCAGCTTAAGACCCAGCGCGAACACCGGGGAGCTGTTTTTT
CDR3 protein: CASSLRPSANTGELFF

V gene: TRBV7-3
J gene: TRBJ2-1
D gene: .
clone size: .
CDR3 DNA: TGTGCCAGCAGCCCTGCTGGGGGACCAGAGGGGAATGAGCAGTTCTTC
CDR3 protein: CASSPAGGPEGNEQFF

V gene: TRBV11-2
J gene: TRBJ2-6
D gene: .
clone size: .
CDR3 DNA: TGTGCCAGCAGCTGGCGCTTCCTCTCTGGGGCCAACGTCCTGACTTTC
CDR3 protein: CASSWRFLSGANVLTF

V gene: TRBV5-1
J gene: TRBJ2-2
D gene: TRBD2
clone size: few
CDR3 DNA: TGCGCCAGCAGCTTGGGAGCCGGGAGGCCAAAAGCCGGGGAGCTGTTTTTT
CDR3 protein: CASSLGAGRPKAGELFF

V gene: TRBV11-2
J gene: TRBJ2-1
D gene: TRBD2
clone size: many
CDR3 DNA: TGTGCCAGCAGCTTAGAACTAGCGGGAGGGCGGAGCTCCTACAATGAGCAGTTCTTC
CDR3 protein: CASSLELAGGRSSYNEQFF

V gene: TRBV18
J gene: TRBJ2-1
D gene: TRBD2
clone size: few
CDR3 DNA: TGTGCCAGCTCCAAGAAGACCGGGACTAGCGGCTACAATGAGCAGTTCTTC
CDR3 protein: CASSKKTGTSGYNEQFF

V gene: TRBV12-3/TRBV12-4
J gene: TRBJ1-2
D gene: .
clone size: many
CDR3 DNA: TGTGCCAGCAGTTTAGCGCCGGGAGACTATGGCTACACCTTC
CDR3 protein: CASSLAPGDYGYTF

V gene: TRBV15
J gene: TRBJ1-1
D gene: TRBD1
clone size: few
CDR3 DNA: TGTGCCACCAGCAGATTGAGACAGGGAGAGACTGAAGCTTTCTTT
CDR3 protein: CATSRLRQGETEAFF

V gene: TRBV28
J gene: TRBJ2-7
D gene: TRBD1
clone size: .
CDR3 DNA: TGTGCCAGCAGAACCCTCGGGACAGGGGGCAAGTACGAGCAGTACTTC
CDR3 protein: CASRTLGTGGKYEQYF

V gene: TRBV9
J gene: TRBJ2-2
D gene: .
clone size: .
CDR3 DNA: TGTGCCAGCAGCGTCGAGTTCACCGGGGAGCTGTTTTTT
CDR3 protein: CASSVEFTGELFF

V gene: TRBV3-1
J gene: TRBJ1-5
D gene: .
clone size: .
CDR3 DNA: TGTGCCAGCAGCCAAGGGGCCTATAGCAATCAGCCCCAGCATTTT
CDR3 protein: CASSQGAYSNQPQHF

V gene: TRBV5-6
J gene: TRBJ2-7
D gene: .
clone size: .
CDR3 DNA: TGTGCCAGCAGCTTGGCCCGAGGGAACGAGCAGTACTTC
CDR3 protein: CASSLARGNEQYF

V gene: TRBV6-1
J gene: TRBJ1-2
D gene: .
clone size: few
CDR3 DNA: TGTGCCAGCAGTTATTCCGGGACCTATGGCTACACCTTC
CDR3 protein: CASSYSGTYGYTF

V gene: TRBV7-8
J gene: TRBJ2-7
D gene: TRBD1
clone size: .
CDR3 DNA: TGTGCCAGCAGCTTAGGGTCGGGCCACAGGGGAAGCGAGCAGTACTTC
CDR3 protein: CASSLGSGHRGSEQYF

V gene: TRBV7-6
J gene: TRBJ2-7
D gene: .
clone size: .
CDR3 DNA: TGTGCCAGCAGCTTAGTAATCGGGAACGAGCAGTACTTC
CDR3 protein: CASSLVIGNEQYF

V gene: TRBV3-1
J gene: TRBJ2-7
D gene: .
clone size: many
CDR3 DNA: TGTGCCAGCAGCCAAGCCCCGGTGGGCTCCTACGAGCAGTACTTC
CDR3 protein: CASSQAPVGSYEQYF

V gene: TRBV10-3
J gene: TRBJ2-1
D gene: TRBD2
clone size: .
CDR3 DNA: TGTGCCATCAGGTCACAAGCGGGAGGGTACAATGAGCAGTTCTTC
CDR3 protein: CAIRSQAGGYNEQFF

V gene: TRBV7-2
J gene: TRBJ2-4
D gene: .
clone size: many
CDR3 DNA: TGTGCCAGCAGCTTAGTGTTAGGCGGGGTAAACATTCAGTACTTC
CDR3 protein: CASSLVLGGVNIQYF

V gene: TRBV5-4
J gene: TRBJ2-3
D gene: .
clone size: many
CDR3 DNA: TGTGCCAGCAGCTTGACAGGACTAAGCACAGATACGCAGTATTTT
CDR3 protein: CASSLTGLSTDTQYF

V gene: TRBV24-1
J gene: TRBJ2-1
D gene: .
clone size: .
CDR3 DNA: TGTGCCACCAGTGATTTATTGGGCAATGAGCAGTTCTTC
CDR3 protein: CATSDLLGNEQFF

V gene: TRBV6-2/TRBV6-3
J gene: TRBJ1-6
D gene: .
clone size: few
CDR3 DNA: TGTGCCAGCAGTTACGAGGGCTATAATTCACCCCTCCACTTT
CDR3 protein: CASSYEGYNSPLHF

V gene: TRBV18
J gene: TRBJ2-7
D gene: TRBD1
clone size: many
CDR3 DNA: TGTGCCAGCTCACCGGGACAGCCGACCTACGAGCAGTACTTC
CDR3 protein: CASSPGQPTYEQYF

V gene: TRBV2
J gene: TRBJ1-5
D gene: .
clone size: many
CDR3 DNA: TGTGCCAGCAGTGGGGGCACCTATCAGCCCCAGCATTTT
CDR3 protein: CASSGGTYQPQHF

V gene: TRBV9
J gene: TRBJ2-1
D gene: .
clone size: .
CDR3 DNA: TGTGCCAGCAGCGTAGAGCAGACCTCCTACAATGAGCAGTTCTTC
CDR3 protein: CASSVEQTSYNEQFF

V gene: TRBV27
J gene: TRBJ1-4
D gene: TRBD1
clone size: few
CDR3 DNA: TGTGCCAGCAGTTTAATTGGGGACAGGTCTGAAAAACTGTTTTTT
CDR3 protein: CASSLIGDRSEKLFF

V gene: TRBV20-1
J gene: TRBJ2-5
D gene: .
clone size: .
CDR3 DNA: TGCAGTGCTTCCCCTGGCGGCCCCCACTTC
CDR3 protein: CSASPGGPHF

V gene: TRBV12-3/TRBV12-4
J gene: TRBJ2-1
D gene: TRBD1
clone size: many
CDR3 DNA: TGTGCCAGCAGAGAGACAGGGGATGAGCAGTTCTTC
CDR3 protein: CASRETGDEQFF

V gene: TRBV5-1
J gene: TRBJ2-7
D gene: TRBD2
clone size: many
CDR3 DNA: TGCGCCAGCAGCTACACGGGGGGGCCCTACGAGCAGTACTTC
CDR3 protein: CASSYTGGPYEQYF

V gene: TRBV7-8
J gene: TRBJ2-1
D gene: .
clone size: .
CDR3 DNA: TGTGCCAGCAGCTTTTTAGGAGGCACCGGCAATGAGCAGTTCTTC
CDR3 protein: CASSFLGGTGNEQFF

V gene: TRBV20-1
J gene: TRBJ2-2
D gene: .
clone size: .
CDR3 DNA: TGCAGCGACCGAGATGGAGGGCAAACCGGGGAGCTGTTTTTT
CDR3 protein: CSDRDGGQTGELFF

V gene: TRBV24-1
J gene: TRBJ2-3
D gene: TRBD2
clone size: .
CDR3 DNA: TGTGCCACCGGGGGGGAAGCTTCTAGCACAGATACGCAGTATTTT
CDR3 protein: CATGGEASSTDTQYF

V gene: TRBV20-1
J gene: TRBJ2-4
D gene: TRBD1
clone size: few
CDR3 DNA: TGCAGTGCTTCGCCCGACAGGGGAAAGAAAAACATTCAGTACTTC
CDR3 protein: CSASPDRGKKNIQYF

V gene: TRBV7-3
J gene: TRBJ2-3
D gene: .
clone size: few
CDR3 DNA: TGTGCCAGCGCGGCGTGGGGGACAGATACGCAGTATTTT
CDR3 protein: CASAAWGTDTQYF

V gene: TRBV28
J gene: TRBJ2-7
D gene: TRBD1
clone size: .
CDR3 DNA: TGTGCCAGCAGACGCGGGACAGGGTACTACGAGCAGTACTTC
CDR3 protein: CASRRGTGYYEQYF

V gene: TRBV6-5
J gene: TRBJ1-5
D gene: .
clone size: many
CDR3 DNA: TGTGCCAGCAGTTACGATGGGACAACCTATCAGCCCCAGCATTTT
CDR3 protein: CASSYDGTTYQPQHF

V gene: TRBV9
J gene: TRBJ2-1
D gene: .
clone size: once
CDR3 DNA: TGTGCCAGCAGCGTAGAACCTGGAAACAATGAGCAGTTCTTC
CDR3 protein: CASSVEPGNNEQFF

V gene: TRBV9
J gene: TRBJ1-2
D gene: .
clone size: few
CDR3 DNA: TGTGCCAGCAGCGCGAGACCCGGGACCCCGGGCTACACCTTC
CDR3 protein: CASSARPGTPGYTF

V gene: TRBV2
J gene: TRBJ2-5
D gene: .
clone size: many
CDR3 DNA: TGTGCCAGCATGGGGACGGGGAACCAAGAGACCCAGTACTTC
CDR3 protein: CASMGTGNQETQYF

V gene: TRBV30
J gene: TRBJ2-6
D gene: .
clone size: .
CDR3 DNA: TGTGCCTGGGGTAAAAAGGACAGAATGACTGGGGCCAACGTCCTGACTTTC
CDR3 protein: CAWGKKDRMTGANVLTF